The 3 T cell receptor beta chains in this list originate from one sample, sequenced in a study of regulatory T cells in long-lasting Graves disease. The TCR beta library used iRepertoire HTBI primers with Arm-PCR amplification of CDR3. TCRdb independently ran MiXCR on the multiplex PCR reads; one entry per CDR3 protein. The sample contains about 320,000 distinct CDR3 sequences, about 20% of which appear only once. Time point reported: newly diagnosed GD, antithyroid drugs for less than 3 months. Scientists built the TCR library using RNA that was extracted from PBMCs. Sequences were derived from peripheral blood mononuclear cells (PBMCs), sampled at new diagnosis, from a patient treated with antithyroid drugs. These receptors all stem from a female donor with Graves disease.

The sample holds many counts of this clonotype. The chain recombines TRBV2 with TRBJ1-6; D is unclear. This CDR3 comprises 16 residues. V gave up 2 bases and J gave up 7 bases, with 15 bases separating them. CDR1 is SNHLY and CDR2 is FYNNEI in the germline V gene. The CDR3 DNA reads TGTGCCAGCAGTGAATTCTCCGGAGGAGAGAATTCACCCCTCCACTTT. This sequence encodes CASSEFSGGENSPLHF.

The rearrangement joins TRBV11-1 to TRBJ1-1; perhaps TRBD1 as D (6 bases). This CDR3 is 13 amino acids long. V was shortened by 5 bases and J by 8 bases, with 15 bases between the two germline ends. Per germline, CDR1 SGHAT and CDR2 FQDESV (reference sequence). The CDR3 DNA is TGTGCCAGCAGCCTACTTACAGGGTCCGAAGCTTTCTTT. Translated, it gives CASSLLTGSEAFF.

This clonotype was seen many times. The CDR3 protein is CASSRVYNEQFF. The CDR3 DNA reads as TGTGCCAGTAGTAGGGTTTACAATGAGCAGTTCTTC. The chain has TRBV19 and TRBJ2-1; D ambiguous. This CDR3 region has 12 residues. Trimming took off 4 bases at V and 4 bases at J, with 5 bases between the two ends. The germline CDR1 and CDR2 sequences are LNHDA and SQIVND (reference sequence).